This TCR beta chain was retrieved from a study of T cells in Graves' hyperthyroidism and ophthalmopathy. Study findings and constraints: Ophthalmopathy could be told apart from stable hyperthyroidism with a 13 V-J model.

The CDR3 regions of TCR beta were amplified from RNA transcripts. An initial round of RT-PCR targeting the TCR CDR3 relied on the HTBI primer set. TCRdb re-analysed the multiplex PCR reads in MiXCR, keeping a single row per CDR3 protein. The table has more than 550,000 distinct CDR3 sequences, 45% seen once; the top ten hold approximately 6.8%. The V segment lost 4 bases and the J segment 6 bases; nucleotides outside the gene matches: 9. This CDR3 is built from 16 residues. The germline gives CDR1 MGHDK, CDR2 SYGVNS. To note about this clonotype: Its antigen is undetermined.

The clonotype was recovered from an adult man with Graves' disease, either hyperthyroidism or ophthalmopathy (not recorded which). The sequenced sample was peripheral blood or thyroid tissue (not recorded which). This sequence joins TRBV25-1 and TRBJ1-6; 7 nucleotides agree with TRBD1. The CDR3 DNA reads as TGTGCCAGCAGTGCTAATGGGGACAGTGGTAATTCACCCCTCCACTTT. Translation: CASSANGDSGNSPLHF.